The T cell receptor beta chain described here comes from a study of T-cell reconstitution after alpha-beta-depleted transplantation in children (dated by TCRdb to the mid-2010s). For the study in its entirety: T-cell immune reconstitution after TCRalphabeta/CD19-depleted allogeneic hematopoietic cell transplantation in children was quantitatively tracked in the study by means of TCR repertoire profiling. The research as a whole found: The apparently early alphabetaT-cell count recovery about two months after transplant was reportedly dependent on only several hundred rapidly expanded clones derived from non-depleted graft cells. In some patients, high TCRbeta diversity at day 60 was attributed to recipient T cells and intrathymic progenitors that had survived conditioning. The frequencies of hyperexpanded clones fell over the following months, and after one year, T-cell counts and TCRbeta diversity were mostly attributed to newly produced T cells.

This clonotype was observed many times. Its antigen is currently not known. No much larger clonotype is one base removed from it; base qualities were not supplied. Its CDR3 holds 12 amino acids, cysteine through phenylalanine. Only the CDR3 region is kept as DNA, spanning 36 bases read in frame from base 1. The germline V gene (reference sequence) provides CDR1 DFQATT and CDR2 SNEGSKA. The trim is 4 bases for V and 2 bases for J, with a gap of 7 bases between the germline ends. The method was PCR. Sequencing took place on an Illumina HiSeq 2500. TCR library preparation used molecular barcoding, with unique molecular identifiers applied to normalize quantification of the TCRbeta repertoire. Using fastp at Q25 and MiXCR, TCRdb reprocessed the public reads and kept productive beta chains. Each record represents a unique CDR3 protein, reported with the most common genes and DNA among its rows. The sample table contains over 150,000 distinct CDR3 sequences; only one count was recorded for approximately 6.9% of them. The ten largest clones take up about 5.9% of the sample.

What this sample's treatment or condition label stands for: allogeneic hematopoietic cell transplantation with graft depleted of TCRalphabeta T cells and CD19 B cells. The children who served as transplant recipients had been given grafts of TCRalphabeta/CD19-depleted allogeneic hematopoietic cells. This clonotype originated in a boy younger than 10 with acute lymphoblastic leukemia, due to receive a stem cell transplant. Sequenced here: PBMCs, sampled before TCRalphabeta/CD19-depleted stem cell transplant. The chain couples TRBV20-1 to TRBJ2-3; the D segment cannot be called with confidence. The nucleotides are TGCAGTGCTACCGCCTTCACAGATACGCAGTATTTT. It specifies CSATAFTDTQYF.